Below are 17 T cell receptor beta chains sequenced from a single sample in a study of shared clonotypes between healthy human individuals. Repertoires were generated with immunoSEQ multiplex PCR, while TCRdb's copy carries only in-frame clones and drops some. The table records some 2,000,000 clones, 90% to 97% of them present only once. Sequencing used naive CD4+ T cells sorted from blood. Subset in this sample: CD45RA+ positively selected. The receptor source for this set is a man between 18 and 29 years old in good health.

This chain joins TRBV5-5 and TRBJ2-7; D is unresolved. V lost 4 bases to trimming and J lost 0 bases, with 11 bases between them. CDR1 and CDR2 (germline): SGHKS, YYEKEE (reference sequence). There are 14 residues in the CDR3. CDR3 region: CASSLGYFSYEQYF. CDR3 sequence (DNA): TGTGCCAGCAGCCTAGGGTATTTCTCCTACGAGCAGTACTTC. The full variable domain, with the rest looked up from reference TRBV5-5 and TRBJ2-7, is DAGVTQSPTHLIKTRGQQVTLRCSPISGHKSVSWYQQVLGQGPQFIFQYYEKEERGRGNFPDRFSARQFPNYSSELNVNALLLGDSALYLCASSLGYFSYEQYFGPGTRLTVT.

The chain uses TRBV19 and TRBJ2-1, with D perhaps TRBD1 (5 bases). Germline CDR1 LNHDA, CDR2 SQIVND (reference sequence). This CDR3 has 13 residues. V lost 2 bases, J lost 5 bases, and 7 bases lay in between. CDR3 nucleotides: TGTGCCAGTAGTATAACGGACAACAATGAGCAGTTCTTC. This encodes CASSITDNNEQFF. Full variable domain (missing parts from reference TRBV19 and TRBJ2-1): DGGITQSPKYLFRKEGQNVTLSCEQNLNHDAMYWYRQDPGQGLRLIYYSQIVNDFQKGDIAEGYSVSREKKESFPLTVTSAQKNPTAFYLCASSITDNNEQFFGPGTRLTVL.

V gene TRBV10-2 combines with J gene TRBJ2-2; TRBD1 matches at 11 bases. The CDR3 sequence is 15 residues long. The trim removed 6 bases at V and 4 bases at J, leaving 4 bases unmatched. Germline V gene data show CDR1 as WSHSY and CDR2 as SAAADI. CDR3 coding DNA: TGCGCCAGCAGAATAGGGACAGGGGGCACCGGGGAGCTGTTTTTT. Its translation is CASRIGTGGTGELFF.

The chain joins TRBV6-1 to TRBJ2-3; perhaps TRBD1 as D (6 bases). There are 15 residues in the CDR3. The germline CDR1 and CDR2 sequences are MNHNS and SASEGT. The V end was cut by 6 bases, the J end by 2 bases, with 15 bases between. CDR3: CASSLRGYLTDTQYF. The CDR3 DNA reads TGTGCCAGCAGCCTCAGGGGATACCTCACAGATACGCAGTATTTT.

The chain is built from TRBV28 and TRBJ1-5; D is unclear. Trimming took off 6 bases at V and 3 bases at J, with 15 bases between the two ends. CDR3 length: 15 amino acids. Germline V CDR1 and CDR2: MDHEN, SYDVKM. This chain's CDR3 is CASSPSGRDNQPQHF. CDR3 in DNA: TGTGCCAGCAGCCCGAGTGGACGGGACAATCAGCCCCAGCATTTT.

In DNA form, the CDR3 reads TGTGCCAGCAAACCGGGACAGAGAAATCAGCCCCAGCATTTT. Translated: CASKPGQRNQPQHF. The rearrangement links TRBV6-6 to TRBJ1-5; 7 bases map to TRBD1. CDR3 length: 14 residues. With 7 bases clipped from V and 4 bases from J, the junction kept 7 bases outside the gene matches. The germline gives CDR1 MNHNY, CDR2 SVGAGI (reference sequence).

In this sample, this clone turned up once. V gene TRBV9 combines with J gene TRBJ2-3; D may correspond to TRBD1 or TRBD2 (5 bases each). This CDR3 has 15 residues. CDR1 is SGDLS and CDR2 is YYNGEE in the germline V gene. V was clipped by 2 bases and J by 4 bases, with 14 bases between them. Written as DNA, the CDR3 is TGTGCCAGCAGCGTTCGGGGCCGGGATTCAGATACGCAGTATTTT. Amino acid sequence: CASSVRGRDSDTQYF.

The chain joins TRBV29-1 to TRBJ1-4; 7 nucleotides align to TRBD1. Germline V gene data show CDR1 as SQVTM and CDR2 as ANQGSEA. The CDR3 contains 13 residues. V shed 5 bases and J 8 bases; nucleotides not matched to a gene: 8. The CDR3 DNA reads TGCAGCGTTCACAGGGGAGGGAGAGAAAAACTGTTTTTT. Amino acids: CSVHRGGREKLFF.

The chain uses TRBV5-6 and TRBJ2-7; perhaps D is TRBD1 or TRBD2 (5 bases each). The CDR3 covers 15 residues. V shed 3 bases and J shed 0 bases, with 13 bases lying between them. Germline CDR1 is SGHDT and CDR2 is YYEEEE. The CDR3 nucleotides are TGTGCCAGCAGCTCCCGGGACCTCATCTCCTACGAGCAGTACTTC. This encodes CASSSRDLISYEQYF.

This clone was detected once. V usage is TRBV2 and J usage is TRBJ1-5, with 8 bases that match TRBD1. This CDR3 comprises 14 residues. Germline-derived CDR1 and CDR2 are SNHLY and FYNNEI. Trimming cost V 7 bases and J 5 bases; bases outside gene matches: 7. The CDR3 coding sequence is TGTGCCAGCACCGTGGACAGGGTGGATCAGCCCCAGCATTTT. The encoded protein is CASTVDRVDQPQHF.

This clone appeared once. V and J are TRBV28 and TRBJ2-3; 7 nucleotides line up with TRBD2. Losses at the gene ends were 4 bases for V and 2 bases for J; bases not matched to a gene: 9. CDR1 is MDHEN, CDR2 SYDVKM, per germline. This CDR3 spans 16 amino acids. CDR3 amino acids: CASSSPARGITDTQYF. CDR3 nucleotide sequence: TGTGCCAGCAGTTCGCCGGCGCGGGGGATCACAGATACGCAGTATTTT.

The chain uses TRBV28 and TRBJ1-2; D not resolved. The CDR3 is 12 amino acids. V was trimmed by 6 bases and J by 5 bases, leaving 10 bases between them. CDR1 and CDR2 (germline): MDHEN, SYDVKM. CDR3 bases: TGTGCCAGCAGCCAGCTATTTTATGGCTACACCTTC. Translation gives CASSQLFYGYTF.

The chain recombines TRBV7-2 with TRBJ1-3; a weak D match, TRBD1 (5 bases). The CDR3 is 15 residues long. CDR1 is SGHTA, CDR2 FQGNSA, per germline. The V end lost 5 bases, the J end lost 0 bases, and 11 bases lay between the germline ends. The CDR3 DNA reads TGTGCCAGCAGCCTGGACACCAGCTCTGGAAACACCATATATTTT. Amino acids: CASSLDTSSGNTIYF.

The CDR3 is CASSLSGSRFF. CDR3 DNA sequence: TGTGCCAGCAGCCTTAGCGGGAGTCGGTTCTTC. The chain couples TRBV5-8 to TRBJ2-1; 9 bases are shared with TRBD2. Trimming at V came to 4 bases and at J to 15 bases, leaving 5 bases not matched to a gene. Germline V CDR1 and CDR2: SGHTS, YDEGEE. This CDR3 comprises 11 residues.

The chain uses TRBV11-3 and TRBJ2-7; TRBD2 is a possible D gene (5 bases). CDR3 length equals 14 residues. CDR1 is SGHNT, CDR2 YENEEA, per germline. V lost 5 bases to trimming and J lost 2 bases, with 13 bases between them. Here the CDR3 reads CASSPGNGAYEQYF. CDR3 nucleotides: TGTGCCAGCAGCCCCGGGAACGGAGCCTACGAGCAGTACTTC.

V gene TRBV2 combines with J gene TRBJ1-2; D gene unclear. V was cut by 6 bases and J by 8 bases, with 13 bases left in between. The CDR3 has 12 residues. CDR1 is SNHLY, CDR2 FYNNEI, per germline. The CDR3 DNA follows: TGTGCCAGCAGGTCTCTCCAGGAGGGCTACACCTTC. Protein product: CASRSLQEGYTF.

This clone was counted a single time. An end of the junction does not agree with germline; a read error may underlie this. This sequence joins TRBV5-4 and TRBJ2-1; tentative D call: TRBD2 (6 bases). This CDR3 is 16 amino acids long. The germline CDR1 and CDR2 sequences are SGHNT and YYREEE (reference sequence). CDR3 loop: CASSLGSGLLYHEQFF. CDR3 DNA sequence: TGTGCCAGCAGCTTGGGCAGCGGGTTACTCTACCATGAGCAGTTCTTC.